The 28 T cell receptor beta chains in this list originate from one sample, sequenced in a study of identical twins. Each CDR3 protein is one row after TCRdb ran MiXCR on the 5' RACE reads. Among about 660,000 distinct CDR3 sequences listed, 8.5% to 9.5% were seen once. The sample also formed part of further work on yellow fever vaccine responses in identical twins.

The sequencing input was PBMCs. The receptor source for this set is a woman aged 18-29 years in good health.

The chain is built from TRBV20-1 and TRBJ2-4; the match to TRBD1 covers 10 bases. The ends lost 0 bases at V and 1 base at J; junction bases unmatched: 6. Germline V gene lookup returns CDR1 DFQATT and CDR2 SNEGSKA (reference sequence). This CDR3 is built from 17 residues. The CDR3 sequence: CSARDTGQGLAKNIQYF. The CDR3 nucleotides read TGCAGTGCTAGAGATACGGGACAGGGGTTGGCCAAAAACATTCAGTACTTC.

This clonotype showed up many times. The rearrangement links TRBV5-5 to TRBJ1-1; D ambiguous. CDR1 and CDR2 from the germline V gene are SGHKS and YYEKEE (reference sequence). The CDR3 has 14 amino acids. V lost 5 bases and J 4 bases, leaving 15 bases between the germline ends. Here the CDR3 DNA reads TGTGCCAGCAGTCCGGAGACCGCACTCACTGAAGCTTTCTTT. It codes for CASSPETALTEAFF. Variable domain in full (rest from reference TRBV5-5 and TRBJ1-1): DAGVTQSPTHLIKTRGQQVTLRCSPISGHKSVSWYQQVLGQGPQFIFQYYEKEERGRGNFPDRFSARQFPNYSSELNVNALLLGDSALYLCASSPETALTEAFFGQGTRLTVV.

This clonotype was recorded a few times. The chain recombines TRBV3-1 with TRBJ2-5, with a weak D call TRBD2 (5 bases). The CDR3 has 18 amino acids. The V end lost 2 bases, the J end lost 0 bases, and 19 bases lay between the germline ends. Germline V CDR1 and CDR2: LGHDT, YNNKEL (reference sequence). The CDR3 protein is CASSQLSGRQRYQETQYF. For the CDR3, the DNA is TGTGCCAGCAGCCAATTATCCGGGCGGCAGCGGTACCAAGAGACCCAGTACTTC.

This clonotype has only a few counts. The CDR3 spells CIYFERFF. In DNA, the CDR3 is TGCATATACTTCGAGAGGTTCTTC. The chain couples TRBV20-1 to TRBJ2-1; D is unclear. This CDR3 region has 8 residues. Germline values: CDR1 DFQATT, CDR2 SNEGSKA (reference sequence).

This rearrangement joins TRBV10-1 to TRBJ2-3, with D uncertain. CDR3 length: 14 amino acids. The germline V and J ends were trimmed by 2 bases and 4 bases, with 10 bases remaining between them. Germline CDR1 reads WNHNN; CDR2 reads SYGVQD (reference sequence). In nucleotides, the CDR3 is TGCGCCAGCAGTGAGAGGGCAGCAGCAGATACGCAGTATTTT. Protein product: CASSERAAADTQYF.

The chain's CDR3 is CASSSGAGLGETQYF. In DNA, the CDR3 is TGTGCCAGCAGTTCCGGAGCGGGGTTAGGGGAGACCCAGTACTTC. The genes are TRBV6-2 or TRBV6-3 and TRBJ2-5, with 7 bases that match TRBD2. Germline CDR1 and CDR2: MNHEY and SVGEGT. CDR3 length: 15 amino acids. Unmatched junction bases numbered 10, after V lost 4 bases and J lost 5 bases.

The V call is TRBV10-3, the J call TRBJ2-7; 8 nucleotides agree with TRBD2. CDR3 size: 19 residues. Germline-derived CDR1 and CDR2 are ENHRY and SYGVKD. V was clipped by 0 bases and J by 2 bases; unmatched bases: 15. Written as DNA, the CDR3 is TGTGCCATCAGTGAGTCGAGGGTTAGCGGGGATATACCCACCTACGAGCAGTACTTC. The encoded protein is CAISESRVSGDIPTYEQYF.

This clonotype was detected many times. This chain uses TRBV2 with TRBJ1-5, with D possibly being TRBD1 (5 bases). The CDR3 runs to 17 residues. The V gene's germline CDR1 is SNHLY and CDR2 FYNNEI. Trimming pared 3 bases from V and 3 bases from J, leaving 18 bases between. CDR3 nucleotide sequence: TGTGCCAGCAGTGAGGTCCGGCAAGGACACCACAATCAGCCCCAGCATTTT. Translating gives CASSEVRQGHHNQPQHF.

This clonotype showed up just a few times. The rearrangement links TRBV6-1 to TRBJ2-7; D is perhaps TRBD2 (5 bases). The CDR3 covers 14 residues. Trimming pared 6 bases from V and 1 base from J, leaving 13 bases between. Germline V gene sequence: CDR1 MNHNS, CDR2 SASEGT. CDR3 region: CASRGLGDSYEQYF. The CDR3 coding sequence is TGTGCCAGCAGAGGACTTGGGGATTCCTACGAGCAGTACTTC.

This clonotype was recorded at least ten times. V and J are TRBV12-3 or TRBV12-4 and TRBJ2-3; 7 positions match TRBD2. The CDR3 loop spans 14 amino acids. Trimming cost V 7 bases and J 2 bases; bases outside gene matches: 6. In nucleotides, the CDR3 is TGTGCCAGCACCTTTCGGGGGGACACAGATACGCAGTATTTT. It is translated as CASTFRGDTDTQYF.

V gene TRBV12-3 or TRBV12-4 combines with J gene TRBJ2-5; D not certain. V was cut by 4 bases and J by 5 bases, with 17 bases left in between. The CDR3 covers 15 residues. CDR3 nucleotide sequence: TGTGCCAGCAGTTCCTCGACGGCTCCTCAGGAGACCCAGTACTTC. This gives the protein CASSSSTAPQETQYF.

This clonotype was seen a handful of times. The rearrangement joins TRBV11-1 to TRBJ2-1; 14 nucleotides match TRBD2. The CDR3 has 19 residues. The V gene end was trimmed by 5 bases and the J gene end by 4 bases; junction bases not matched to a gene: 13. CDR1 SGHAT and CDR2 FQDESV come from the germline V gene (reference sequence). The DNA of the CDR3 is TGTGCCAGCAGCCCCGTAGGGGGACTAGCGGGAGCGTCATACAATGAGCAGTTCTTC. Amino acid sequence: CASSPVGGLAGASYNEQFF.

This clonotype occurred a few times. The gene calls are TRBV12-3 or TRBV12-4 and TRBJ2-7; 9 positions agree with TRBD2. J was trimmed by 6 bases and V by 6 bases; bases with no gene match: 9. CDR3 size: 14 residues. The CDR3 loop reads CASRRAGGTPEQYF. CDR3 sequence (DNA): TGTGCCAGCAGGAGAGCGGGAGGAACGCCCGAGCAGTACTTC.

This clonotype has at least ten counts. The chain combines TRBV12-3 or TRBV12-4 with TRBJ2-2, with unresolved D. With 7 bases removed from V and 3 bases from J, the gap between germline ends came to 9 bases. The CDR3 length is 13 residues. The chain's CDR3 is CASTPWDTGELFF. The CDR3 bases are TGTGCCAGCACCCCCTGGGACACCGGGGAGCTGTTTTTT.

This clonotype was observed a few times. The V and J genes are TRBV12-3 or TRBV12-4 and TRBJ1-1; D may be TRBD1 (6 bases). Trimming pared 3 bases from V and 3 bases from J, leaving 17 bases between. The CDR3 consists of 16 residues. DNA for the CDR3: TGTGCCAGCAGTTTCTTGCGGGGGGCGGGTCACACTGAAGCTTTCTTT. It is translated as CASSFLRGAGHTEAFF.

This chain joins TRBV18 and TRBJ2-4; D might be TRBD2 (5 bases). With 0 bases removed from V and 6 bases from J, the gap between germline ends came to 12 bases. This CDR3 is 15 amino acids long. Germline assignment: CDR1 KGHSH and CDR2 LQKENI. The CDR3 DNA is TGTGCCAGCTCACCACCGACGGGTCGGGGAAACATTCAGTACTTC. Protein: CASSPPTGRGNIQYF.

This clonotype has at least ten counts. This chain joins TRBV6-5 and TRBJ2-3, with TRBD1 as a possible D gene (6 bases). V lost 4 bases and J 5 bases, leaving 19 bases between the germline ends. This CDR3 contains 16 residues. Germline values: CDR1 MNHEY, CDR2 SVGAGI. The CDR3 spells CASSLPGTRRGDTQYF. In DNA form, the CDR3 reads TGTGCCAGCAGTTTACCCGGGACCCGCAGGGGAGATACGCAGTATTTT.

This clonotype was counted ten times or more. This chain links TRBV5-1 with TRBJ1-2, with a possible D match to TRBD1 (5 bases). The CDR3 is made up of 16 amino acids. Germline V lookup: CDR1 SGHRS, CDR2 YFSETQ. The ends were cut back, 4 bases at V and 6 bases at J, with 22 bases in the middle. The CDR3 DNA reads as TGCGCCAGCAGCGTCACAGGTGGGAATATGAGGGATGGCTACACCTTC. Amino acids: CASSVTGGNMRDGYTF.

This clonotype was observed a few times. The genes are TRBV25-1 and TRBJ1-1; D remains unclear. This CDR3 has 13 residues. CDR1 and CDR2 from the germline V gene are MGHDK and SYGVNS. V was shortened by 4 bases and J by 5 bases, with 11 bases between the two germline ends. The CDR3 DNA sequence: TGTGCCAGCAGTGCCAGTTTGGGGACTGAAGCTTTCTTT. Amino acid sequence: CASSASLGTEAFF.

The chain has TRBV30 and TRBJ2-7; TRBD1 might be the D (5 bases). The CDR3 has 12 amino acids. Germline CDR1 GTSNPN, CDR2 SVGIG (reference sequence). The V end was cut by 5 bases, the J end by 0 bases, with 8 bases between. The CDR3 DNA reads as TGTGCCTGGGGACACCTCTCCTACGAGCAGTACTTC. Residues: CAWGHLSYEQYF.

This clonotype was found many times. The V gene is TRBV20-1, the J gene TRBJ1-1; possible D gene TRBD1, 5 bases. The germline CDR1 and CDR2 sequences are DFQATT and SNEGSKA (reference sequence). Trimming took off 5 bases at V and 6 bases at J, with 13 bases between the two ends. CDR3 length: 12 residues. DNA of the CDR3: TGCAGTGCTGCTCAGGGAGTGGCTGAAGCTTTCTTT. Translation: CSAAQGVAEAFF.

This clonotype was found a few times. CDR3 sequence (DNA): TGCGCCAGCAGCCAAGAGCCGGGAGGGGTCGAATACGGCTACACCTTC. It encodes CASSQEPGGVEYGYTF. The chain has TRBV4-1 and TRBJ1-2; D is perhaps TRBD1 (5 bases). CDR1 MGHRA and CDR2 YSYEKL come from the germline V gene. CDR3 length: 16 amino acids. Trimming took off 0 bases at V and 8 bases at J, with 19 bases between the two ends.

Only a few counts were recorded for this clonotype. This sequence joins TRBV12-3 or TRBV12-4 and TRBJ2-2; unclear D gene. The V gene lost 8 bases and the J gene lost 4 bases, with 14 bases spanning the gap. The CDR3 sequence is 14 residues long. For the CDR3, the DNA is TGTGCCAGCCTCCCGGGCCAGTTCACCGGGGAGCTGTTTTTT. Its protein is CASLPGQFTGELFF.

The CDR3 DNA sequence: TGTGCCAGCAGCTTAGTTGTCGGGGACACAGATACGCAGTATTTT. Translating gives CASSLVVGDTDTQYF. The chain uses TRBV7-9 and TRBJ2-3; TRBD2 might be the D (5 bases). Trimming took off 1 base at V and 2 bases at J, with 10 bases between the two ends. Germline V gene lookup returns CDR1 SEHNR and CDR2 FQNEAQ (reference sequence). This CDR3 comprises 15 residues.

This clonotype has just a few counts. This chain connects TRBV27 to TRBJ2-3; D gene uncertain. Per the germline V gene, CDR1 is MNHEY and CDR2 is SMNVEV (reference sequence). This CDR3 spans 14 amino acids. V lost 5 bases and J 7 bases, leaving 16 bases between the germline ends. The CDR3 loop is CASSPGPVGNTQYF. DNA for the CDR3: TGTGCCAGCAGTCCCGGACCAGTGGGGAATACGCAGTATTTT.

This clonotype occurred many times. The J gene is TRBJ2-4, the V gene TRBV12-3 or TRBV12-4, with a tentative D call TRBD1 (5 bases). Trimming took 4 bases from V and 9 from J, leaving 10 bases between them. The CDR3 extends over 12 amino acids. The CDR3 coding sequence is TGTGCCAGCAGTTCGACAGCGAGCATTCAGTACTTC. This gives the protein CASSSTASIQYF.

The V call is TRBV19, the J call TRBJ2-7, with TRBD1 as a possible D gene (7 bases). Trimming took 3 bases from V and 2 from J, leaving 14 bases between them. The CDR3 spans 15 residues. CDR1 LNHDA and CDR2 SQIVND come from the germline V gene (reference sequence). In DNA form, the CDR3 reads TGTGCCAGTAGTATTGGAGGGGGCGGCCCCTACGAGCAGTACTTC. Translated, it gives CASSIGGGGPYEQYF.

This clonotype was counted ten times or more. The chain employs TRBV7-9 and TRBJ2-1; 9 bases agree with TRBD2. Germline CDR1 and CDR2: SEHNR and FQNEAQ (reference sequence). With 4 bases clipped from V and 6 bases from J, the junction kept 7 bases outside the gene matches. The CDR3 is made up of 15 amino acids. The CDR3 region has the DNA TGTGCCAGCAGCTCCGGGACTAGCCTCCCCAATGAGCAGTTCTTC. Translated: CASSSGTSLPNEQFF.